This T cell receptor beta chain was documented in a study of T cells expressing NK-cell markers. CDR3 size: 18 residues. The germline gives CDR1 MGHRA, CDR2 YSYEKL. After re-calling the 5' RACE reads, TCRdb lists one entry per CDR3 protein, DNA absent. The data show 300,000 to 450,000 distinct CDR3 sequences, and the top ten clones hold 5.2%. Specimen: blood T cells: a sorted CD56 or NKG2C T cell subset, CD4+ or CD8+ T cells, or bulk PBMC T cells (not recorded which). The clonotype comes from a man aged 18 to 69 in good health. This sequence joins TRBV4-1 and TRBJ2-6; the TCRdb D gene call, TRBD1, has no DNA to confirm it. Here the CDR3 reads CASSQGRGQGNGANVLTF.